This T cell receptor beta chain was profiled in a study of blood T cell repertoires in COVID-19 (TCRdb year 2020). A note on the overall study: Samples from collaborators originated in the United States, Italy and Spain and spanned both the acute and convalescent phases of COVID-19. Subjects who had been exposed to COVID-19, were actively infected with it, or had recovered from it provided the deeply sampled blood TCRbeta repertoires that made up the dataset. Samples were obtained from the ongoing ImmuneRACE study (first 160 participants) and from over a thousand subjects provided by 6 global collaborators. The repertoires were released in a freely available public database meant as a resource for research on the immune response to SARS-CoV-2. The material from the prospective study consisted of cDNA or gDNA derived from T cells, B-cell-depleted T cells, or PBMCs. Nearly every sample came with metadata listing a de-identified subject ID, COVID-19 status, age in years and sex. HLA class I and class II types, where available, came from metadata supplied by the sample provider rather than from assay-based typing. What the study reported, not specific to this receptor: How much clinical and demographic metadata was included differed by source and by participant, and the metadata was provided uncurated.

Each collaborating institution followed its own protocols to collect whole blood in K2EDTA tubes. For TCRbeta analysis, collaborators shipped samples as frozen whole blood, isolated PBMCs, or DNA extracted from either of those sample types. The CDR3 starts with the cysteine, ends with the phenylalanine, and has 16 residues. Only the CDR3 portion is preserved as DNA: 48 bases, with reading frame beginning at the first base. Unmatched junction bases come to 8, with V trimmed by 3 bases and J by 4 bases. CDR1 and CDR2, per the germline V gene, are SGHTA and FQGNSA. With respect to this clone: No antigen is known for it. No much larger clonotype is one base removed from it; base qualities were not supplied.

TCRbeta CDR3 regions were amplified from genomic DNA using the immunoSEQ Assay, a bias-controlled multiplex PCR. In the original analysis: Within the assay, amplification of reference gene primers was used to estimate how many nucleated cells each sample contained. Sequence reads were collapsed and filtered to measure the absolute abundance of every unique TCRbeta CDR3 rearrangement. Productive Simpson clonality was computed per sample as the square root of Simpson's diversity index over productive rearrangements. Imported from immuneACCESS, the table was reduced by TCRdb to in-frame sequences with V and J called. These copies leave out some clones; in studies compared against another copy, an unresolved V gene accounts for under half, and the cause of the remainder is not known. V, J and clone size are those of that table, while D and trimming were read from the DNA. For this sample the table gives over 85,000 clones, of which around three quarters were detected only once. The ten top clones hold around 7.3% of the sample.

Input material: peripheral blood. The sequence derives from a woman aged 55-69 years with acute or convalescent COVID-19. The chain was built from TRBV7-2 and TRBJ2-4; TRBD2 fits 8 bases in the junction. CDR3 loop: CASSFLGGLGKNIQYF. The nucleotides read TGTGCCAGCAGCTTCCTGGGGGGACTAGGGAAAAACATTCAGTACTTC.